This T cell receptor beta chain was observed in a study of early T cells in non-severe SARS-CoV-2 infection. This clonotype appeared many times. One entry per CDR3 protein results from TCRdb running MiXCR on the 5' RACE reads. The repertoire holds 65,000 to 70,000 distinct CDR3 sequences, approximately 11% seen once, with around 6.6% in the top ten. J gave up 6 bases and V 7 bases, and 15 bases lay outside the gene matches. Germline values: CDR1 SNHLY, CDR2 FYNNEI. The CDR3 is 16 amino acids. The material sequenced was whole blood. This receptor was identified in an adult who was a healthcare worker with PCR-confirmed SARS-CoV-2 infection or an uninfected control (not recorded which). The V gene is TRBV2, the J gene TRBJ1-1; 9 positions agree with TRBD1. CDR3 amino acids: CASTLTRQGVDAEAFF. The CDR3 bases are TGTGCCAGCACCCTAACCCGACAGGGGGTAGACGCTGAAGCTTTCTTT. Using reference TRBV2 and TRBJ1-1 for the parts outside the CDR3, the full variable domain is EPEVTQTPSHQVTQMGQEVILRCVPISNHLYFYWYRQILGQKVEFLVSFYNNEISEKSEIFDDQFSVERPDGSNFTLKIRSTKLEDSAMYFCASTLTRQGVDAEAFFGQGTRLTVV.